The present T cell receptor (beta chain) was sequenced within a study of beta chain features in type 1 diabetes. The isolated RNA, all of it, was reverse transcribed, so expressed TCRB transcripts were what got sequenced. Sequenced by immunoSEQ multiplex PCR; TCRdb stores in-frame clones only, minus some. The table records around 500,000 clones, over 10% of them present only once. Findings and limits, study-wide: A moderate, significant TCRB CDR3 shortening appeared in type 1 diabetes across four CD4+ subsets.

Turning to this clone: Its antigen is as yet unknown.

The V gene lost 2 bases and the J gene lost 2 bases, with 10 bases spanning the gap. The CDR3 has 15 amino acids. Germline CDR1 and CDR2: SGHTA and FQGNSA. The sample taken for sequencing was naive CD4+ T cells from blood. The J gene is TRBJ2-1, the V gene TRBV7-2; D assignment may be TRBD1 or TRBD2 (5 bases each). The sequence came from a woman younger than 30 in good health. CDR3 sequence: CASSLSGTTYNEQFF. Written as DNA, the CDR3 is TGTGCCAGCAGCTTATCCGGGACGACCTACAATGAGCAGTTCTTC.